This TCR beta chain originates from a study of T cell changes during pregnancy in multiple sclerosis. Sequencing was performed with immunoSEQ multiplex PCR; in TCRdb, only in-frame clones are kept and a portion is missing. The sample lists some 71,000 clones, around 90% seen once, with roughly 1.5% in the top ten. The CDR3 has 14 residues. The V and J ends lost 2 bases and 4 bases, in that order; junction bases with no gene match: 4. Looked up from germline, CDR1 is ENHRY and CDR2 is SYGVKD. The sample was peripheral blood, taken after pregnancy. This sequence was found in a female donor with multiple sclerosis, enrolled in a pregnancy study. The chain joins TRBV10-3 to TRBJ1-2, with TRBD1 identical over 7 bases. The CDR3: CAISEVGGTYGYTF. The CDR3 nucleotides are TGTGCCATCAGTGAGGTAGGGGGCACCTATGGCTACACCTTC.